The 18 T cell receptor beta chains in this list originate from one sample, sequenced in a study of beta chain features in type 1 diabetes. The study reverse transcribed the entire isolated RNA, so it sequenced expressed TCRB transcripts. The assay was immunoSEQ multiplex PCR, and TCRdb's table has in-frame clones only and misses some. The sample lists 400,000 to 500,000 clones, around 13% seen once, with around 0.039% in the top ten. Sequencing was done on a sample of naive CD4+ T cells from blood. These receptors originate from a man between 25 and 39 years old in good health.

This clone was picked up a small number of times. The J gene is TRBJ2-1, the V gene TRBV19; D is possibly TRBD2 (6 bases). The CDR3 sequence is 13 residues long. Looked up from germline, CDR1 is LNHDA and CDR2 is SQIVND (reference sequence). V was shortened by 1 base and J by 7 bases, with 8 bases between the two germline ends. CDR3 bases: TGTGCCAGTAGTATAGCGGGGGTTAATGAGCAGTTCTTC. This sequence encodes CASSIAGVNEQFF.

The table lists this clone with a few counts. This chain links TRBV5-1 with TRBJ2-5, with a weak D call TRBD2 (6 bases). The V gene lost 6 bases and the J gene lost 4 bases, with 7 bases spanning the gap. The CDR3 is made up of 11 amino acids. CDR1 and CDR2 from the germline V gene are SGHRS and YFSETQ. This chain's CDR3 is CASMEGETQYF. DNA for the CDR3: TGCGCCAGCATGGAGGGAGAGACCCAGTACTTC.

The chain recombines TRBV7-2 with TRBJ1-5; no clear D. CDR3 length: 15 amino acids. Germline loops: CDR1 SGHTA, CDR2 FQGNSA. The germline V and J ends were trimmed by 1 base and 5 bases, with 12 bases remaining between them. Written as DNA, the CDR3 is TGTGCCAGCAGCTTAGGAGTAGGGTCGGATCAGCCCCAGCATTTT. Amino acids: CASSLGVGSDQPQHF.

The rearrangement uses TRBV9 and TRBJ2-2; 8 positions agree with TRBD1. Per germline, CDR1 SGDLS and CDR2 YYNGEE. CDR3 length: 16 amino acids. J gave up 3 bases and V 2 bases, and 6 bases lay outside the gene matches. The DNA of the CDR3 is TGTGCCAGCAGCGTGGTCCAGGGGGCTTACACCGGGGAGCTGTTTTTT. Its translation: CASSVVQGAYTGELFF.

The chain couples TRBV10-3 to TRBJ1-2, with 7 bases aligning to TRBD1. After removal of 10 bases from V and 7 bases from J, the junction contained 12 bases not matched to a gene. CDR1 is ENHRY and CDR2 is SYGVKD in the germline V gene. The CDR3 spans 13 residues. Written as DNA, the CDR3 is TGTGCCACGCTCGACAGGGTCAGTGGTGGCTACACCTTC. Encoded protein: CATLDRVSGGYTF.

There are a few counts of this clone. The chain employs TRBV12-5 and TRBJ2-1; 7 bases are a match to TRBD2. CDR3 size: 14 residues. Trimming took 5 bases from V and 1 from J; bases not matched to a gene: 2. Germline V CDR1 and CDR2: LGHNT, FRNRAP. CDR3 region: CASGGRVSYNEQFF. In DNA, the CDR3 is TGTGCTAGTGGTGGGAGGGTGTCCTACAATGAGCAGTTCTTC.

This chain connects TRBV9 to TRBJ2-7; no clear D gene. Germline CDR1 reads SGDLS; CDR2 reads YYNGEE. The CDR3 has 12 residues. Trimming removed 1 base at V and 7 bases at J, with 9 bases between. The CDR3 coding sequence is TGTGCCAGCAGCGTATATGACTCAGAGCAGTACTTC. Residues: CASSVYDSEQYF. The full variable domain, in which reference TRBV9 and TRBJ2-7 provide the parts outside the CDR3, is DSGVTQTPKHLITATGQRVTLRCSPRSGDLSVYWYQQSLDQGLQFLIQYYNGEERAKGNILERFSAQQFPDLHSELNLSSLELGDSALYFCASSVYDSEQYFGPGTRLTVT.

In DNA, the CDR3 is TGTGCCAGCAGCTCCGGGATCGGACGGAGGAACATTCAGTACTTC. Its protein is CASSSGIGRRNIQYF. This rearrangement joins TRBV25-1 to TRBJ2-4; D may be TRBD2 (5 bases). Trimming stripped 6 bases from V and 7 bases from J, with 19 bases between. Germline CDR1 MGHDK, CDR2 SYGVNS. CDR3 size: 15 residues.

This clone was picked up a small number of times. CDR3 nucleotides: TGTGCCAGCAGCTTTCAGATAGATACGCAGTATTTT. It codes for CASSFQIDTQYF. The chain couples TRBV7-9 to TRBJ2-3; D remains ambiguous. The CDR3 sequence is 12 residues long. The germline gives CDR1 SEHNR, CDR2 FQNEAQ (reference sequence). Trimming pared 3 bases from V and 5 bases from J, leaving 6 bases between.

This chain connects TRBV27 to TRBJ1-1, with D maybe TRBD1 (6 bases). This CDR3 contains 15 residues. Trimming cost V 5 bases and J 4 bases, with 17 bases left between them. Germline V CDR1 and CDR2: MNHEY, SMNVEV (reference sequence). The CDR3: CASSSLGGSATEAFF. For the CDR3, the DNA is TGTGCCAGCAGTAGCCTGGGGGGCTCAGCCACTGAAGCTTTCTTT.

The rearrangement uses TRBV7-9 and TRBJ1-5; unclear D gene. Germline loops: CDR1 SEHNR, CDR2 FQNEAQ (reference sequence). The CDR3 spans 12 residues. Trimming removed 5 bases from V and 10 bases from J, with 12 bases in between. The CDR3 is CASSKGVQPQHF. CDR3 in DNA: TGTGCCAGCAGCAAAGGTGTTCAACCCCAGCATTTT.

J is TRBJ2-4 and V is TRBV6-6; perhaps TRBD1 as D (6 bases). Germline CDR1 and CDR2: MNHNY and SVGAGI (reference sequence). Trimming took off 7 bases at V and 0 bases at J, with 16 bases between the two ends. The CDR3 is 16 residues long. CDR3 nucleotides: TGTGCCAGCATCCTTCAGTGGGGGCTAGCCAAAAACATTCAGTACTTC. Residues: CASILQWGLAKNIQYF.

The chain joins TRBV5-1 to TRBJ2-3; unclear D gene. The CDR3 covers 12 residues. Germline V gene data show CDR1 as SGHRS and CDR2 as YFSETQ. V lost 3 bases and J lost 8, with 10 bases in between. DNA of the CDR3: TGCGCCAGCAGCTCCGACGTGGCTACGCAGTATTTT. It yields the protein CASSSDVATQYF.

The chain uses TRBV30 and TRBJ2-1; D unclear. This CDR3 spans 15 amino acids. Germline lookup yields CDR1 GTSNPN and CDR2 SVGIG (reference sequence). Trimming removed 0 bases at V and 7 bases at J, with 16 bases between. Written as DNA, the CDR3 is TGTGCCTGGAGTGTAACTGTTATGTTTGGGAATGAGCAGTTCTTC. The encoded protein is CAWSVTVMFGNEQFF.

This clone was found a few times. The V and J genes are TRBV6-5 and TRBJ2-4, with D possibly TRBD1 on 8 matching bases. CDR1 is MNHEY and CDR2 is SVGAGI in the germline V gene. V was pared by 7 bases and J by 0 bases, with 13 bases between. The length of the CDR3 is 15 residues. The CDR3 nucleotides read TGTGCCAGCAACACAGGGGGGGGAGCCAAAAACATTCAGTACTTC. Translating it yields CASNTGGGAKNIQYF.

This clone was found a few times. The CDR3 loop is CASSEDSFYGYTF. For the CDR3, the DNA is TGTGCCAGCAGTGAAGACAGTTTCTATGGCTACACCTTC. The chain combines TRBV25-1 with TRBJ1-2, with D perhaps TRBD1 (5 bases). Per germline, CDR1 MGHDK and CDR2 SYGVNS. The CDR3 totals 13 residues. The ends were cut back, 2 bases at V and 4 bases at J, with 8 bases in the middle.

This clone was found a few times. V and J are TRBV19 and TRBJ1-5; 9 bases line up with TRBD1. V gave up 4 bases and J gave up 4 bases; unmatched junction bases: 5. CDR1 is LNHDA, CDR2 SQIVND, per germline (reference sequence). This CDR3 is 15 amino acids long. In nucleotides, the CDR3 is TGTGCCAGTAGTACCCCGGGACAGGGTAATCAGCCCCAGCATTTT. Its protein product is CASSTPGQGNQPQHF. Drawing the rest from reference TRBV19 and TRBJ1-5, the complete variable domain is DGGITQSPKYLFRKEGQNVTLSCEQNLNHDAMYWYRQDPGQGLRLIYYSQIVNDFQKGDIAEGYSVSREKKESFPLTVTSAQKNPTAFYLCASSTPGQGNQPQHFGDGTRLSIL.

This clone turned up a few times. The V and J genes are TRBV10-2 and TRBJ2-4, with 7 nucleotides matching TRBD1. After removal of 2 bases from V and 1 base from J, the junction contained 2 bases not matched to a gene. Germline CDR1 reads WSHSY; CDR2 reads SAAADI. The length of the CDR3 is 15 residues. CDR3 region: CASSEQTGAKNIQYF. DNA of the CDR3: TGCGCCAGCAGTGAGCAGACAGGGGCCAAAAACATTCAGTACTTC.